This T cell receptor (beta chain) comes out of a study of CD8 T cells in ankylosing spondylitis. This clonotype occurred many times. Germline CDR1 and CDR2: SGHTS and YDEGEE. There are 13 residues in the CDR3. Trimming took off 2 bases at V and 6 bases at J, with 8 bases between the two ends. TCRdb passed the 5' RACE reads through MiXCR, listing each CDR3 protein once. The top ten clones hold 4% to 5.5% of a sample with around 210,000 distinct CDR3 sequences, approximately 8% of them seen once. The chain carries TRBV5-8 and TRBJ2-2; D gene ambiguous. This clonotype was sampled from a female donor with ankylosing spondylitis or in good health (not recorded which). Sequences were obtained from blood, either unsorted or a sorted T cell fraction (not recorded which). Here the CDR3 DNA reads TGTGCCAGCAGCTTTGACCGCTCCGGGGAGCTGTTTTTT. Residues: CASSFDRSGELFF. The variable domain in full, with the rest retrieved from reference TRBV5-8 and TRBJ2-2, is EAGVTQSPTHLIKTRGQQATLRCSPISGHTSVYWYQQALGLGLQFLLWYDEGEERNRGNFPPRFSGRQFPNYSSELNVNALELEDSALYLCASSFDRSGELFFGEGSRLTVL.